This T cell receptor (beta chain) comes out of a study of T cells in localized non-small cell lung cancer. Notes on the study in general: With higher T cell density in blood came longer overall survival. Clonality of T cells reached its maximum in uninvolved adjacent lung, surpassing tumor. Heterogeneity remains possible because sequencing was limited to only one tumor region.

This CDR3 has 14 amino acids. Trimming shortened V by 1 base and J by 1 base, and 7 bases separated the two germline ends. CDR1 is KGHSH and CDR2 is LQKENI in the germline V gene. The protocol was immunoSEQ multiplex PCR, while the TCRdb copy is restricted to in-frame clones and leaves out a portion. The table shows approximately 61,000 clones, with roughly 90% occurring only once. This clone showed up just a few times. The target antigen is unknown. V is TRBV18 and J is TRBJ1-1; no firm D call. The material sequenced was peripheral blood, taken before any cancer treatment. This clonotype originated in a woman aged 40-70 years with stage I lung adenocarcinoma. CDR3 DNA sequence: TGTGCCAGCTCACCACGAACACCGAACACTGAAGCTTTCTTT. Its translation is CASSPRTPNTEAFF.